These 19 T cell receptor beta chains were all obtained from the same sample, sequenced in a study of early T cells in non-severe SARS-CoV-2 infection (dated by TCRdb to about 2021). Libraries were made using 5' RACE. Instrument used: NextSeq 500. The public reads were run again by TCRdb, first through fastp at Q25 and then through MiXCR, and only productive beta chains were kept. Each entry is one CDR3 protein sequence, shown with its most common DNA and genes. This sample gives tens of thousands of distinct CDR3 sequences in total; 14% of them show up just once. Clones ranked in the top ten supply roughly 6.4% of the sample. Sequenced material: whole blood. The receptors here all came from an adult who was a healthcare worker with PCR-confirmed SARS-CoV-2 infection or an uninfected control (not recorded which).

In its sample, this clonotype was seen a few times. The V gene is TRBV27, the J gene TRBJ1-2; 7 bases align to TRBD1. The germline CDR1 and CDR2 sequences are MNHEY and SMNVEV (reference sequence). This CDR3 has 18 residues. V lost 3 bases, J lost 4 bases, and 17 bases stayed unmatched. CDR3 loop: CASSFSPLGRGPIYGYTF. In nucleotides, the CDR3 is TGTGCCAGCAGTTTTTCGCCCTTGGGGAGGGGGCCCATCTATGGCTACACCTTC.

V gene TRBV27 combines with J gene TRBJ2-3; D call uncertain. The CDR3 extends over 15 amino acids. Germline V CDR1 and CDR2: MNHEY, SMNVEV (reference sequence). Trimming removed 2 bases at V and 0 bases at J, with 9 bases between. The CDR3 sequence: CASSLVGSSTDTQYF. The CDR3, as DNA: TGTGCCAGCAGTTTAGTCGGCAGTAGCACAGATACGCAGTATTTT.

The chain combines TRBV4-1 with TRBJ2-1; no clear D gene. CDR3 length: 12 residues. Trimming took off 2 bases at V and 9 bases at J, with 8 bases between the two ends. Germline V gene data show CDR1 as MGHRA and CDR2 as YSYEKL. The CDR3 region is CASSQLSSEQFF. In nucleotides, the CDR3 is TGCGCCAGCAGCCAACTCTCCAGTGAGCAGTTCTTC.

CDR3 nucleotide sequence: TGCAGCGTTGACCAGGGGTTGACTGAAGCTTTCTTT. This translates into CSVDQGLTEAFF. The chain has TRBV29-1 and TRBJ1-1; TRBD1 might be the D (6 bases). The V end was cut by 3 bases, the J end by 5 bases, with 10 bases between. The CDR3 consists of 12 residues. CDR1 and CDR2 from the germline V gene are SQVTM and ANQGSEA.

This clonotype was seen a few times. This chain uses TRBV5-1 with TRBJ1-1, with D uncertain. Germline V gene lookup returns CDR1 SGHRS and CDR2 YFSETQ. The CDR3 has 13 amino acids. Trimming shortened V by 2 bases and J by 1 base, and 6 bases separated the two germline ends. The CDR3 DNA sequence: TGCGCCAGCAGCTTTAACCGGAACACTGAAGCTTTCTTT. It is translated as CASSFNRNTEAFF.

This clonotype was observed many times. CDR3 region: CASSLEASGRAFNEQFF. CDR3 DNA: TGCGCCAGCAGCTTGGAGGCTAGCGGGAGGGCCTTTAATGAGCAGTTCTTC. The chain carries TRBV5-1 and TRBJ2-1, with 12 bases lining up with TRBD2. CDR1 and CDR2 from the germline V gene are SGHRS and YFSETQ. CDR3 length: 17 residues. Trimming at V came to 0 bases and at J to 7 bases, leaving 8 bases not matched to a gene. The variable domain in full, completed from reference TRBV5-1 and TRBJ2-1, reads KAGVTQTPRYLIKTRGQQVTLSCSPISGHRSVSWYQQTPGQGLQFLFEYFSETQRNKGNFPGRFSGRQFSNSRSEMNVSTLELGDSALYLCASSLEASGRAFNEQFFGPGTRLTVL.

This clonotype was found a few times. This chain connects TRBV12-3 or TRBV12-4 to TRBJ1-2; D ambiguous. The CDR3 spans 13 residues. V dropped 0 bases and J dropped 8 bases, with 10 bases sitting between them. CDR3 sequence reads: CASSLAWVGGYTF. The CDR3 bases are TGTGCCAGCAGTTTAGCGTGGGTAGGCGGCTACACCTTC.

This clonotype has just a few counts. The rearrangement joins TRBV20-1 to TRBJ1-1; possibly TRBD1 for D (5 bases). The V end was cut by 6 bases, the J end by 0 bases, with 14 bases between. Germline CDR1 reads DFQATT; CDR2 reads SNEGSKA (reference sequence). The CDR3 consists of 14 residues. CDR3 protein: CSAKGRLLNTEAFF. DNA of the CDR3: TGCAGTGCCAAGGGACGGTTGCTGAACACTGAAGCTTTCTTT.

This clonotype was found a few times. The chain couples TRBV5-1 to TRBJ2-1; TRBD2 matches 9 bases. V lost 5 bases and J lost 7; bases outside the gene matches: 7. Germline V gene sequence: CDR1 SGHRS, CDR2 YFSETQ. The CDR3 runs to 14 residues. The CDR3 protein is CASRTGTSWNEQFF. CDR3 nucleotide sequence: TGCGCCAGCAGGACCGGGACTAGCTGGAATGAGCAGTTCTTC. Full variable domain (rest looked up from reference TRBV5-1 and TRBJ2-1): KAGVTQTPRYLIKTRGQQVTLSCSPISGHRSVSWYQQTPGQGLQFLFEYFSETQRNKGNFPGRFSGRQFSNSRSEMNVSTLELGDSALYLCASRTGTSWNEQFFGPGTRLTVL.

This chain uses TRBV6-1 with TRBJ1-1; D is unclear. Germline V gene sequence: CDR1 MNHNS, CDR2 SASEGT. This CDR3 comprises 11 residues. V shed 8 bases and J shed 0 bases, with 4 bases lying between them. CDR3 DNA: TGTGCCAGCGGACTGAACACTGAAGCTTTCTTT. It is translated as CASGLNTEAFF.

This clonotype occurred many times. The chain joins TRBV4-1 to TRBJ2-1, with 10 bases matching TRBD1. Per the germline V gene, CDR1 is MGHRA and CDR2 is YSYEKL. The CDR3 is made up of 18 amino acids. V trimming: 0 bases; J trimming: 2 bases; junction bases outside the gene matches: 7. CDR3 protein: CASSQDKGQGYPYNEQFF. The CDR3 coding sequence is TGCGCCAGCAGCCAAGATAAGGGACAGGGGTACCCCTACAATGAGCAGTTCTTC.

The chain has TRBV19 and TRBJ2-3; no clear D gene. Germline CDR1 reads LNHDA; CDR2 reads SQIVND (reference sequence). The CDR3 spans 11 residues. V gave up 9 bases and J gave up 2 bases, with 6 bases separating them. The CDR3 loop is CASRNTDTQYF. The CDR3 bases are TGTGCCAGCCGTAACACAGATACGCAGTATTTT.

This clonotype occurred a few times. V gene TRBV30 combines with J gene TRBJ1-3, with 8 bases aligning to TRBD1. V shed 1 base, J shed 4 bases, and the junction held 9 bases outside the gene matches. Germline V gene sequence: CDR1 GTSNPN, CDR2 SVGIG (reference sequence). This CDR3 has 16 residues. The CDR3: CAWSGLSRGPGNTIYF. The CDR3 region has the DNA TGTGCCTGGAGTGGACTATCCAGGGGGCCCGGAAACACCATATATTTT.

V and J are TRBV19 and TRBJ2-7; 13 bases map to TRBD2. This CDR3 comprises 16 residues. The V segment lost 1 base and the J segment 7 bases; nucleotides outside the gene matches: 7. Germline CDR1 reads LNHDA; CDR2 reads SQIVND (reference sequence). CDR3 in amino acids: CASSIGRLAGGWEQYF. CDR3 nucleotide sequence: TGTGCCAGTAGTATAGGTAGACTAGCGGGAGGATGGGAGCAGTACTTC.

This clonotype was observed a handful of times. CDR3 sequence: CASSRAGRPQHF. The CDR3 coding sequence is TGTGCCAGCAGCCGAGCAGGGAGGCCCCAGCATTTT. This chain connects TRBV7-9 to TRBJ1-5, with a tentative D call TRBD1 (5 bases). Germline V CDR1 and CDR2: SEHNR, FQNEAQ (reference sequence). Trimming removed 5 bases at V and 9 bases at J, with 11 bases between. This CDR3 has 12 residues.

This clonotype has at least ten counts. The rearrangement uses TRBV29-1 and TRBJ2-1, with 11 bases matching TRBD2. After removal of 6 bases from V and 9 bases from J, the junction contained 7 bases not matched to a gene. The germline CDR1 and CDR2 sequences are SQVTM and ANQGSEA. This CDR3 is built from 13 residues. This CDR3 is CSVLPSGRTEQFF. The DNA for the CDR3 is TGCAGCGTCCTTCCTAGCGGGAGGACTGAGCAGTTCTTC.

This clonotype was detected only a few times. The CDR3 reads CASSNIGDEQYF. The CDR3 coding sequence is TGTGCCAGCAGCAACATCGGGGACGAGCAGTACTTC. The V call is TRBV28, the J call TRBJ2-7; D may be TRBD2 (5 bases). Trimming took 6 bases from V and 5 from J, leaving 11 bases between them. Germline V lookup: CDR1 MDHEN, CDR2 SYDVKM. The CDR3 spans 12 residues.

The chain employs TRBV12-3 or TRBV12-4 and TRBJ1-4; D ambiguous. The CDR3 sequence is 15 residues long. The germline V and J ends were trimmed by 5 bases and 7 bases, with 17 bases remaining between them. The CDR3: CASSQESAFLEKLFF. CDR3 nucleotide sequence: TGTGCCAGCAGTCAAGAGAGCGCCTTCCTTGAAAAACTGTTTTTT.

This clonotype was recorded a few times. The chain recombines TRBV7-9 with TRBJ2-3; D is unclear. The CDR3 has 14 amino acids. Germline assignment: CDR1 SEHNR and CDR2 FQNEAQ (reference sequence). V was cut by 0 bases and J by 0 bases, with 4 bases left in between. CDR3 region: CASSLADSTDTQYF. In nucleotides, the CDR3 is TGTGCCAGCAGCTTAGCGGACAGCACAGATACGCAGTATTTT.